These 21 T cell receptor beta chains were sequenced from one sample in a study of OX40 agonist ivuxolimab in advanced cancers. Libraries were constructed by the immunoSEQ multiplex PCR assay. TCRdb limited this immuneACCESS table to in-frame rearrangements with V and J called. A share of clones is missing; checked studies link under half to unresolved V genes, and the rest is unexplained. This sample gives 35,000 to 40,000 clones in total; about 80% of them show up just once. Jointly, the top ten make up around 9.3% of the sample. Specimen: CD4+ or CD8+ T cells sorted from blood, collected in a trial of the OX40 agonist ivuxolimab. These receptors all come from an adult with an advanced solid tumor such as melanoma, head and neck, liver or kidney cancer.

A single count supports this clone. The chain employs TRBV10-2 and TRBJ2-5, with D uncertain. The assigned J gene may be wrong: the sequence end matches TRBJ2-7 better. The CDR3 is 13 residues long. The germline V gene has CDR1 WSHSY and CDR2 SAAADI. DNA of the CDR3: TGCGCCAGCAAGGCGATTAGCTCCTACGAGCAGTACTTC. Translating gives CASKAISSYEQYF.

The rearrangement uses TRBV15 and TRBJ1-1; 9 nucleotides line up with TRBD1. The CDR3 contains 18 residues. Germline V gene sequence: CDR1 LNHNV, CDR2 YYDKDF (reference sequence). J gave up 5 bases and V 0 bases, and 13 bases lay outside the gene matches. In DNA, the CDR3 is TGTGCCACCAGCAGAGATAAGATAAGGGACAGGGTTTATACTGAAGCTTTCTTT. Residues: CATSRDKIRDRVYTEAFF.

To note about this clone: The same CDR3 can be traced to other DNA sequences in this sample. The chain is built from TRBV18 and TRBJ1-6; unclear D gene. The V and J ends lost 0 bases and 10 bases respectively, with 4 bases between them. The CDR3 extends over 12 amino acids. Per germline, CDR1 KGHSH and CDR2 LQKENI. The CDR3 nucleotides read TGTGCCAGCTCACCACCAAAGTCACCCCTCCACTTT. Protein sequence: CASSPPKSPLHF.

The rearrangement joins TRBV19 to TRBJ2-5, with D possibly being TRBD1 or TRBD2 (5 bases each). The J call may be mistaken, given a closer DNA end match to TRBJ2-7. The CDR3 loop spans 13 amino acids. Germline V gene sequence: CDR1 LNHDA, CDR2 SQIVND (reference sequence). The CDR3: CASSGAKTYEQYF. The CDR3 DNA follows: TGTGCCAGTAGCGGGGCCAAAACCTACGAGCAGTACTTC.

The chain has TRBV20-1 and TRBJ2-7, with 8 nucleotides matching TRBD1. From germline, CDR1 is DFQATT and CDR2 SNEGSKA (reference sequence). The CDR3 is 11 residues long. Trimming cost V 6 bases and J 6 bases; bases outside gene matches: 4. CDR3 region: CSARQGPEQYF. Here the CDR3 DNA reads TGCAGTGCGAGACAGGGGCCCGAGCAGTACTTC.

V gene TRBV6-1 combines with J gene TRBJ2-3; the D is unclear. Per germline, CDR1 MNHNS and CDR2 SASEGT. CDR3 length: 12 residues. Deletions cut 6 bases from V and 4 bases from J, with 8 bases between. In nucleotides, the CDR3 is TGTGCCAGCAGCGCCTTTGCAGATACGCAGTATTTT. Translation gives CASSAFADTQYF.

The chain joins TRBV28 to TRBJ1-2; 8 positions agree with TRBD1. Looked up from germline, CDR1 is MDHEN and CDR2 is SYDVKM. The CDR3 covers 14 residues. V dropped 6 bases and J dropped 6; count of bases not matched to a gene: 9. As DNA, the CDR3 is TGTGCCAGCAGACTCAGCGACAGGGGCCATGGCTACACCTTC. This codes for CASRLSDRGHGYTF.

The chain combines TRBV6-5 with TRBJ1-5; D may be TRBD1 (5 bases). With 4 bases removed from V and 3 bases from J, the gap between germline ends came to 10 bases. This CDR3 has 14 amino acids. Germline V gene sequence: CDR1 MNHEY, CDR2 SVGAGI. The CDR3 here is CASSFRQSNQPQHF. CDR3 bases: TGTGCCAGCAGTTTCAGACAGTCCAATCAGCCCCAGCATTTT.

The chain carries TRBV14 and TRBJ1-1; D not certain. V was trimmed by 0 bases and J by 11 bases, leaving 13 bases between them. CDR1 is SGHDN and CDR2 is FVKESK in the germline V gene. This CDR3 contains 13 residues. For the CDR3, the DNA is TGTGCCAGCAGCCAAGATATGCGATCGGAGGCTTTCTTT. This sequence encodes CASSQDMRSEAFF. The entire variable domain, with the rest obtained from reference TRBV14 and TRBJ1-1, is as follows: EAGVTQFPSHSVIEKGQTVTLRCDPISGHDNLYWYRRVMGKEIKFLLHFVKESKQDESGMPNNRFLAERTGGTYSTLKVQPAELEDSGVYFCASSQDMRSEAFFGQGTRLTVV.

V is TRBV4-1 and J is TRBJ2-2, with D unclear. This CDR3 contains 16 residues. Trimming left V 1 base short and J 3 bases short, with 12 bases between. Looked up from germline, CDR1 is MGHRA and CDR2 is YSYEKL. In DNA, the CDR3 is TGCGCCAGCAGCCAAGTTTTCAGGAGTGACACCGGGGAGCTGTTTTTT. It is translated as CASSQVFRSDTGELFF.

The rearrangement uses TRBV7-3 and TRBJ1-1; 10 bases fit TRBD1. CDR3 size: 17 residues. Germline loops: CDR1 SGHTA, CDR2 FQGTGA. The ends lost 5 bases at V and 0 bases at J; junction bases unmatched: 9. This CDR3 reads CASSLTGGGYLNTEAFF. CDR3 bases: TGTGCCAGCAGCCTGACAGGGGGCGGATATTTGAACACTGAAGCTTTCTTT.

The CDR3 DNA follows: TGTGCCAGTAATCTCGGACAGGGGACTAAAGATGAGCAGTTCTTC. Translation gives CASNLGQGTKDEQFF. The genes are TRBV19 and TRBJ2-1, with TRBD1 matching over 9 bases. This CDR3 has 15 residues. The junction had 12 bases not matched to a gene; V was cut back by 7 bases and J by 8 bases. Germline V lookup: CDR1 LNHDA, CDR2 SQIVND (reference sequence).

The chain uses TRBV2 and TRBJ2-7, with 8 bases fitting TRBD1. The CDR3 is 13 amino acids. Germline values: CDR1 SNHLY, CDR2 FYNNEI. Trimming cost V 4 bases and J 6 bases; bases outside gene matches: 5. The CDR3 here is CASSVDRAREQYF. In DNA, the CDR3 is TGTGCCAGCAGTGTGGACAGGGCTCGCGAGCAGTACTTC.

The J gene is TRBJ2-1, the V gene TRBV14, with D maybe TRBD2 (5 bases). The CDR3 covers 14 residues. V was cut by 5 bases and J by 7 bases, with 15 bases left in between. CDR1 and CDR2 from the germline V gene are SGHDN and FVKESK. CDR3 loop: CASSSGVERNEQFF. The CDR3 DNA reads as TGTGCCAGCAGCTCCGGGGTTGAGAGGAATGAGCAGTTCTTC.

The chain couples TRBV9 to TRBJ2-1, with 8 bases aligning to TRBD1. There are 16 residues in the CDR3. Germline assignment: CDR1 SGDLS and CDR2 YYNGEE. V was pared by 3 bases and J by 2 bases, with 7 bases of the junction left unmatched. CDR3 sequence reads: CASSARQGMAYNEQFF. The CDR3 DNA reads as TGTGCCAGCAGCGCTCGACAGGGGATGGCCTACAATGAGCAGTTCTTC.

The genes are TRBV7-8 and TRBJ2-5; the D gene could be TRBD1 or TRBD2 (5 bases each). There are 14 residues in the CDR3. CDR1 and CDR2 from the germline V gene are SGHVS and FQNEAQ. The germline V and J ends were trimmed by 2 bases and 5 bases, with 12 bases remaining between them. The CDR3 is CASSLTGAHETQYF. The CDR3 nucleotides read TGTGCCAGCAGCTTAACCGGGGCCCACGAGACCCAGTACTTC.

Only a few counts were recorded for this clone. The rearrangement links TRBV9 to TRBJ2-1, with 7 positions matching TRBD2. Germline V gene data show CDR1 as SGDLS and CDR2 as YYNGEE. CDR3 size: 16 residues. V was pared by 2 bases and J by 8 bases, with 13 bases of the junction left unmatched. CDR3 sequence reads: CASSVLLSAREDEQFF. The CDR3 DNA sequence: TGTGCCAGCAGCGTTCTCCTCAGCGCCCGGGAGGATGAGCAGTTCTTC.

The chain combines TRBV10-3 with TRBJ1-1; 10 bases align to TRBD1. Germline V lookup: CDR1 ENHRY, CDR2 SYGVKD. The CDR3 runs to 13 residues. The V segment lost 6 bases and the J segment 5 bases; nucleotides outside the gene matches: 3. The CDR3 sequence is CAIRSDRGTEAFF. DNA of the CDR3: TGTGCCATCAGGTCGGACAGGGGGACTGAAGCTTTCTTT.

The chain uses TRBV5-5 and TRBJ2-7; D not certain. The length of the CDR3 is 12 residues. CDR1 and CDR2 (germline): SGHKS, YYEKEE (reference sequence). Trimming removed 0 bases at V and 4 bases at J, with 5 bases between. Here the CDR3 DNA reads TGTGCCAGCAGCTTGGATGGGTACGAGCAGTACTTC. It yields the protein CASSLDGYEQYF.

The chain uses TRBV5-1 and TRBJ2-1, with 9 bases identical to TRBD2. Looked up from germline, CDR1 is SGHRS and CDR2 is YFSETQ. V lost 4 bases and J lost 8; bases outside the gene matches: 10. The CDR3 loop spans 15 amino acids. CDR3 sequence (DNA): TGCGCCAGCAGCATGCTTATAGCGGGAGTGGATGAGCAGTTCTTC. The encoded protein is CASSMLIAGVDEQFF.

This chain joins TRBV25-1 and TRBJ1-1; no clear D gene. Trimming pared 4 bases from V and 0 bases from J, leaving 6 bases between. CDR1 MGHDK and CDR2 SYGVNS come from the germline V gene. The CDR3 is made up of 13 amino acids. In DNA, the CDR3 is TGTGCCAGCAGTGGACCGCTGAACACTGAAGCTTTCTTT. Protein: CASSGPLNTEAFF.